The rows below give T cell receptor beta chains drawn from one sample of a study of early T cells in non-severe SARS-CoV-2 infection. TCRdb fed the 5' RACE reads into MiXCR, producing one record per CDR3 protein. The sample consists of 100,000 to 150,000 distinct CDR3 sequences, just under 15% of them appearing once. Sequencing input: whole blood. The origin of the receptors is an adult who was a healthcare worker with PCR-confirmed SARS-CoV-2 infection or an uninfected control (not recorded which). CDR3s include the opening cysteine and the closing phenylalanine or tryptophan. D genes are given only for firm matches. Only part of the rows carry a size: once, few, many, or a class if the clone is expanded.

J: TRBJ2-3
D: NA
size: few
V: TRBV9
DNA: TGTGCCAGCAGCCCAGGAACATTCGCAGATACGCAGTATTTT
CDR3: CASSPGTFADTQYF

J: TRBJ1-1
D: TRBD1
size: NA
V: TRBV5-4
DNA: TGTGCCAGCAGCTTCGGGCACCGGGACAGGAACACTGAAGCTTTCTTT
CDR3: CASSFGHRDRNTEAFF

J: TRBJ1-5
D: NA
size: many
V: TRBV7-2
DNA: TGTGCCAGCAGTCTGGACTTCGAGCCCCAGCATTTT
CDR3: CASSLDFEPQHF

J: TRBJ2-2
D: NA
size: NA
V: TRBV7-3
DNA: TGTGCCAGCGCGAGTCAGGGGAACACCGGGGAGCTGTTTTTT
CDR3: CASASQGNTGELFF

J: TRBJ2-7
D: TRBD1
size: NA
V: TRBV19
DNA: TGTGCCAGTAGTACGACCGACAGGGCCGAGCAGTACTTC
CDR3: CASSTTDRAEQYF

J: TRBJ2-5
D: TRBD2
size: NA
V: TRBV11-2
DNA: TGTGCCAGCAGCCTTCTCGGGAGGCAAGAGACCCAGTACTTC
CDR3: CASSLLGRQETQYF

J: TRBJ2-5
D: TRBD2
size: many
V: TRBV5-1
DNA: TGCGCCAGCAGCACGGGACTAGCGGGCGAGACCCAGTACTTC
CDR3: CASSTGLAGETQYF

J: TRBJ2-2
D: TRBD2
size: NA
V: TRBV9
DNA: TGTGCCAGCAGCGTAGGACTAGCGGAGACCGGGGTGCTGTTTTTT
CDR3: CASSVGLAETGVLFF

J: TRBJ2-1
D: TRBD2
size: NA
V: TRBV20-1
DNA: TGCAGTGCTAGTGCCTTGACTAGCTTCTCCTACAATGAGCAGTTCTTC
CDR3: CSASALTSFSYNEQFF

J: TRBJ1-1
D: NA
size: NA
V: TRBV9
DNA: TGTGCCAGCAGCGTACACGCGAACACTGAAGCTTTCTTT
CDR3: CASSVHANTEAFF

J: TRBJ2-4
D: TRBD2
size: few
V: TRBV4-1
DNA: TGCGCCAGCAGCCAAGGGCTAGCGGGGGGCCTAGCCAAAAACATTCAGTACTTC
CDR3: CASSQGLAGGLAKNIQYF

J: TRBJ2-2
D: NA
size: few
V: TRBV5-5
DNA: TGTGCCAGCAGCTTGCGGGCGGGTCGGGACACCGGGGAGCTGTTTTTT
CDR3: CASSLRAGRDTGELFF

J: TRBJ1-5
D: NA
size: NA
V: TRBV5-4
DNA: TGTGCCAGCAGCCACCATAGGACGACAGATGACAACCGGGCTTATAGCAATCAGCCCCAGCATTTT
CDR3: CASSHHRTTDDNRAYSNQPQHF

J: TRBJ1-5
D: NA
size: few
V: TRBV20-1
DNA: TGCAGTGCCGGACTGGAGGTAAATCAGCCCCAGCATTTT
CDR3: CSAGLEVNQPQHF

J: TRBJ2-3
D: NA
size: NA
V: TRBV19
DNA: TGTGCCGCTGGCACAGATACGCAGTATTTT
CDR3: CAAGTDTQYF

J: TRBJ2-1
D: TRBD1
size: few
V: TRBV5-1
DNA: TGCGCCAGCAGCTTGGGACAGGGGGCGAATGAGCAGTTCTTC
CDR3: CASSLGQGANEQFF

J: TRBJ2-6
D: NA
size: many
V: TRBV13
DNA: TGTGCCAGCAGACGGACTGGTGGGGCCAACGTCCTGACTTTC
CDR3: CASRRTGGANVLTF

J: TRBJ2-7
D: NA
size: NA
V: TRBV5-6
DNA: TGTGCCAGCAGCTCCGACACTACGCGGCAGTACTTC
CDR3: CASSSDTTRQYF

J: TRBJ2-5
D: NA
size: NA
V: TRBV7-9
DNA: TGTGCCAGCAGCTTAACGTCCGGGAATGGGGCCAAGGAGACCCAGTACTTC
CDR3: CASSLTSGNGAKETQYF

J: TRBJ2-3
D: NA
size: NA
V: TRBV9
DNA: TGTGCCAGCAGCGTAGTAAAAGGGGCAGATGCGCAGTATTTT
CDR3: CASSVVKGADAQYF

J: TRBJ2-5
D: NA
size: NA
V: TRBV7-9
DNA: TGTGCCAGCAGCCCGTCGGATCAAGAGACCCAGTACTTC
CDR3: CASSPSDQETQYF

J: TRBJ1-2
D: NA
size: many
V: TRBV9
DNA: TGTGCCAGCAGCCGTTCAGGGGACTATGGCTACACCTTC
CDR3: CASSRSGDYGYTF

J: TRBJ2-3
D: NA
size: NA
V: TRBV27
DNA: TGTGCCAGCAGTTGGGACCTCACAGATACGCAGTATTTT
CDR3: CASSWDLTDTQYF

J: TRBJ1-5
D: NA
size: few
V: TRBV5-1
DNA: TGCGCCAGCAGCTTGGAGGGGGAGAGTCAGCCCCAGCATTTT
CDR3: CASSLEGESQPQHF

J: TRBJ2-5
D: NA
size: NA
V: TRBV7-2
DNA: TGTGCCGGCCCGACCGGGGGGCAGCAGGCACAAGAGACCCAGTACTTC
CDR3: CAGPTGGQQAQETQYF

J: TRBJ1-2
D: NA
size: few
V: TRBV2
DNA: TGTGCCACCCGAGGGGAGCTTGACGGCTACACCTTC
CDR3: CATRGELDGYTF

J: TRBJ2-5
D: NA
size: NA
V: TRBV7-8
DNA: TGTGCCAGCAGCTCCCGGCGCTTGGAAGAGACCCAGTACTTC
CDR3: CASSSRRLEETQYF

J: TRBJ2-7
D: NA
size: few
V: TRBV6-2/TRBV6-3
DNA: TGTGCCAGCAGTTACGAGGGGGGGCCTACCTACGAGCAGTACTTC
CDR3: CASSYEGGPTYEQYF

J: TRBJ2-2
D: TRBD2
size: few
V: TRBV4-2
DNA: TGTGCCAGCAGCCAAGCCACTAGCGGGGGTTTGAACACCGGGGAGCTGTTTTTT
CDR3: CASSQATSGGLNTGELFF

J: TRBJ1-2
D: NA
size: many
V: TRBV3-1
DNA: TGTGCCAGCAGCCAAGGGACAGTTCGTGGCTACACCTTC
CDR3: CASSQGTVRGYTF

J: TRBJ1-5
D: TRBD1
size: NA
V: TRBV15
DNA: TGTGCCACCAGCCGGGACAGGGGCGGGAGCAATCAGCCCCAGCATTTT
CDR3: CATSRDRGGSNQPQHF

J: TRBJ2-2
D: NA
size: few
V: TRBV10-3
DNA: TGTGCCACTGCGGGACTTTCAACGGGAACCGGGGAGCTGTTTTTT
CDR3: CATAGLSTGTGELFF

J: TRBJ1-1
D: NA
size: many
V: TRBV18
DNA: TGTGCCAGCTCACCATCAGGGTATAACACTGAAGCTTTCTTT
CDR3: CASSPSGYNTEAFF

J: TRBJ2-1
D: TRBD2
size: NA
V: TRBV7-3
DNA: TGTGCCAGCAGCCAAGGGACTAGCGGGGAGAATGAGCAGTTCTTC
CDR3: CASSQGTSGENEQFF

J: TRBJ2-7
D: TRBD1
size: NA
V: TRBV7-9
DNA: TGTGCCAACAGCTTGGCAGGGGGCAACGAGCAGTACTTC
CDR3: CANSLAGGNEQYF

J: TRBJ1-2
D: TRBD1
size: few
V: TRBV12-3/TRBV12-4
DNA: TGTGCCAGCAGTTTAGGGACAGGGGTTGGCTACACCTTC
CDR3: CASSLGTGVGYTF

J: TRBJ2-7
D: TRBD1
size: many
V: TRBV5-6
DNA: TGTGCCAGCAGCTTAACAGGGGACGACGAGCAGTACTTC
CDR3: CASSLTGDDEQYF

J: TRBJ2-5
D: NA
size: few
V: TRBV6-6
DNA: TGTACCAGCAGTTCATGGGGGAATCAGGAGACCCAGTACTTC
CDR3: CTSSSWGNQETQYF

J: TRBJ2-1
D: NA
size: NA
V: TRBV20-1
DNA: TGCAGTGCTAGCCTGATCGGGGGCTTGCACATCTTC
CDR3: CSASLIGGLHIF

J: TRBJ1-4
D: TRBD1
size: many
V: TRBV7-6
DNA: TGTGCCAGCAGCCCACGACAGGGTTTGAATGAAAAACTGTTTTTT
CDR3: CASSPRQGLNEKLFF

J: TRBJ1-6
D: NA
size: few
V: TRBV6-1
DNA: TGTGCCAGCAGTGAAATGAGGGGCGCGGATTCACCCCTCCACTTT
CDR3: CASSEMRGADSPLHF